A single sample is the source of the 23 T cell receptor beta chains below, sequenced in a study of T-cell memory formation after mild COVID-19. TCRdb reprocessed the 5' RACE reads with MiXCR, giving one entry per CDR3 protein. Among fewer than 300,000 distinct CDR3 sequences, approximately 15% were seen once, and the ten largest hold around 21%. The specimen sequenced was PBMCs or a T cell subset sorted from them (not recorded which). The receptors were gathered from a man younger than 35 who had mild COVID-19 (a few samples of this study predate the infection). Cell type and time point are not known.

The CDR3 loop is CASSYGLAQETQYF. The CDR3 DNA sequence: TGTGCCAGCAGTTACGGACTAGCACAAGAGACCCAGTACTTC. This chain uses TRBV6-6 with TRBJ2-5, with 8 bases fitting TRBD2. Trimming cost V 2 bases and J 2 bases; bases outside gene matches: 1. The germline CDR1 and CDR2 sequences are MNHNY and SVGAGI (reference sequence). The CDR3 runs 14 residues.

This rearrangement joins TRBV5-6 to TRBJ1-1; unclear D gene. Germline assignment: CDR1 SGHDT and CDR2 YYEEEE. Between the trimmed V and J ends, which lost 3 bases and 4 bases, there was a span of 16 bases. The CDR3 has 15 residues. DNA of the CDR3: TGTGCCAGCAGCTGGCGATCCCAAGGTGGCACTGAAGCTTTCTTT. Amino acids: CASSWRSQGGTEAFF.

This clonotype showed up just a few times. V usage is TRBV20-1 and J usage is TRBJ2-7, with TRBD2 identical over 12 bases. J was trimmed by 3 bases and V by 5 bases; bases with no gene match: 11. This CDR3 is built from 16 residues. Looked up from germline, CDR1 is DFQATT and CDR2 is SNEGSKA (reference sequence). The CDR3 region has the DNA TGCAGTGCTGGACCTCCCGGACTAGCGGGGTTCTACGAGCAGTACTTC. Translating it yields CSAGPPGLAGFYEQYF.

A single count supports this clonotype. The V and J genes are TRBV7-9 and TRBJ1-2; D remains unclear. The V and J ends lost 1 base and 3 bases respectively, with 9 bases between them. This CDR3 has 14 residues. From germline, CDR1 is SEHNR and CDR2 FQNEAQ (reference sequence). The DNA of the CDR3 is TGTGCCAGCAGCTTAGGCTACACGGACTATGGCTACACCTTC. Its protein product is CASSLGYTDYGYTF. Drawing the rest from reference TRBV7-9 and TRBJ1-2, the complete variable domain is DTGVSQNPRHKITKRGQNVTFRCDPISEHNRLYWYRQTLGQGPEFLTYFQNEAQLEKSRLLSDRFSAERPKGSFSTLEIQRTEQGDSAMYLCASSLGYTDYGYTFGSGTRLTVV.

This clonotype showed up many times. This chain uses TRBV12-3 or TRBV12-4 with TRBJ1-2, with TRBD1 as a possible D gene (5 bases). Deletions cut 2 bases from V and 4 bases from J, with 14 bases between. This CDR3 is built from 15 residues. As DNA, the CDR3 is TGTGCCAGCAGTTTAATTCAGGGTTTCATCTATGGCTACACCTTC. It specifies CASSLIQGFIYGYTF.

This clonotype was seen more than once but under ten times. This chain connects TRBV7-8 to TRBJ2-7, with no clear D. V was cut by 1 base and J by 5 bases, with 3 bases left in between. Germline values: CDR1 SGHVS, CDR2 FQNEAQ. CDR3 length: 11 amino acids. CDR3 residues: CASSLVDEQYV. DNA of the CDR3: TGTGCCAGCAGCTTAGTAGACGAGCAGTACGTC.

This clonotype has a handful of counts. The chain combines TRBV6-2 or TRBV6-3 with TRBJ2-3; no clear D. This CDR3 spans 15 amino acids. Germline assignment: CDR1 MNHEY and CDR2 SVGEGT. The V end was cut by 6 bases, the J end by 0 bases, with 13 bases between. CDR3 protein: CASRIRARSTDTQYF. The DNA for the CDR3 is TGTGCCAGCAGGATCCGGGCGCGAAGCACAGATACGCAGTATTTT.

The table lists this clonotype with many counts. The rearrangement uses TRBV6-5 and TRBJ2-5, with D perhaps matching TRBD1 (7 bases). The germline V gene encodes CDR1 MNHEY and CDR2 SVGAGI. V gave up 5 bases and J gave up 4 bases, with 17 bases separating them. The length of the CDR3 is 15 residues. CDR3 nucleotides: TGTGCCAGCAGTAAGGGGACAGTGGGGGGAGAGACCCAGTACTTC. This translates into CASSKGTVGGETQYF.

The chain has TRBV7-6 and TRBJ2-1, with D perhaps matching TRBD1 (6 bases). The V gene lost 0 bases and the J gene lost 10 bases, with 16 bases spanning the gap. Germline V gene sequence: CDR1 SGHVS, CDR2 FNYEAQ. This CDR3 has 15 amino acids. CDR3 in amino acids: CASSLARQAPPEQFF. CDR3 bases: TGTGCCAGCAGCTTAGCGAGACAGGCCCCCCCGGAGCAGTTCTTC.

This clonotype was seen more than once but under ten times. This rearrangement joins TRBV6-5 to TRBJ2-3; 7 bases line up with TRBD2. The J segment lost 0 bases and the V segment lost 7 bases, leaving 4 bases of the junction unmatched. The germline CDR1 and CDR2 sequences are MNHEY and SVGAGI. The CDR3 extends over 14 amino acids. CDR3 sequence: CASKPGGSTDTQYF. The DNA for the CDR3 is TGTGCCAGCAAACCGGGGGGTAGCACAGATACGCAGTATTTT.

This clonotype was counted only a few times. The CDR3 region is CASSLEGLTNEQFF. The CDR3 nucleotides read TGCGCCAGCAGCTTGGAGGGCTTGACCAATGAGCAGTTCTTC. The chain carries TRBV5-1 and TRBJ2-1; D unclear. The CDR3 covers 14 residues. The ends were cut back, 0 bases at V and 6 bases at J, with 10 bases in the middle. Germline V gives CDR1 SGHRS, CDR2 YFSETQ.

In this sample, this clonotype turned up a few times. This chain links TRBV20-1 with TRBJ1-5; 7 positions match TRBD1. The CDR3 covers 15 residues. Trimming removed 4 bases from V and 1 base from J; junction bases left unmatched: 7. In germline, CDR1 is DFQATT, CDR2 SNEGSKA (reference sequence). In DNA form, the CDR3 reads TGCAGTGCTAAACGACAGGGAGTAAGCAATCAGCCCCAGCATTTT. This gives the protein CSAKRQGVSNQPQHF.

This clonotype was picked up a small number of times. The chain joins TRBV12-5 to TRBJ2-5; D is uncertain. Trimming took 9 bases from V and 2 from J, leaving 13 bases between them. The CDR3 extends over 13 amino acids. Germline V lookup: CDR1 LGHNT, CDR2 FRNRAP. As DNA, the CDR3 is TGTGCTAGCCTGGACGGAGATCAAGAGACCCAGTACTTC. This codes for CASLDGDQETQYF.

This clonotype has a handful of counts. The junction departs from the called germline gene at one end, perhaps through a read error. The CDR3 loop reads CASSLAGGLNNEQFF. The CDR3 nucleotides are TGTGCCAGCAGCCTAGCGGGGGGCCTAAATAATGAGCAGTTCTTC. The chain recombines TRBV7-8 with TRBJ2-1; 11 positions agree with TRBD2. The CDR3 extends over 15 amino acids. Germline CDR1 SGHVS, CDR2 FQNEAQ. Together with reference TRBV7-8 and TRBJ2-1, the CDR3 gives the full variable domain: GAGVSQSPRYKVAKRGQDVALRCDPISGHVSLFWYQQALGQGPEFLTYFQNEAQLDKSGLPSDRFFAERPEGSVSTLKIQRTQQEDSAVYLCASSLAGGLNNEQFFGPGTRLTVL.

The CDR3 DNA reads as TGCGCCAGCAGTGACCGACAGGGTACCTACGAGCAGTACTTC. It codes for CASSDRQGTYEQYF. J is TRBJ2-7 and V is TRBV10-1, with 7 bases lining up with TRBD1. Germline assignment: CDR1 WNHNN and CDR2 SYGVQD (reference sequence). V lost 3 bases and J lost 2; bases outside the gene matches: 4. The CDR3 has 14 amino acids.

The J gene is TRBJ2-1, the V gene TRBV18; D possibly corresponds to TRBD2 (7 bases). CDR3 length equals 14 residues. With 2 bases removed from V and 4 bases from J, the gap between germline ends came to 9 bases. Germline-derived CDR1 and CDR2 are KGHSH and LQKENI. In DNA form, the CDR3 reads TGTGCCAGCTCACCAGCGGGGGCATACAATGAGCAGTTCTTC. It codes for CASSPAGAYNEQFF.

The chain couples TRBV7-2 to TRBJ2-4; weak D call: TRBD1 (6 bases). Trimming took 1 base from V and 6 from J, leaving 13 bases between them. The CDR3 is made up of 15 amino acids. Germline V gives CDR1 SGHTA, CDR2 FQGNSA. The CDR3 nucleotides read TGTGCCAGCAGCTTAGGCTCGTCGACAGGAAACATTCAGTACTTC. Amino acid sequence: CASSLGSSTGNIQYF. The whole variable domain, filled in from reference TRBV7-2 and TRBJ2-4, reads GAGVSQSPSNKVTEKGKDVELRCDPISGHTALYWYRQSLGQGLEFLIYFQGNSAPDKSGLPSDRFSAERTGGSVSTLTIQRTQQEDSAVYLCASSLGSSTGNIQYFGAGTRLSVL.

The chain is built from TRBV12-3 or TRBV12-4 and TRBJ2-3; 12 nucleotides match TRBD2. V gave up 7 bases and J gave up 2 bases; unmatched junction bases: 10. CDR3 length equals 17 residues. The CDR3 is CASTRLAGVHLTDTQYF. The CDR3 DNA follows: TGTGCCAGCACCCGACTAGCGGGGGTCCATCTCACAGATACGCAGTATTTT.

This clonotype was detected ten times or more. J is TRBJ2-5 and V is TRBV7-2; a weak D match, TRBD2 (5 bases). V was shortened by 3 bases and J by 1 base, with 9 bases between the two germline ends. The CDR3 contains 14 residues. Germline lookup yields CDR1 SGHTA and CDR2 FQGNSA. The DNA for the CDR3 is TGTGCCAGCAGCTTCCGGACTGGCCAAGAGACCCAGTACTTC. Protein: CASSFRTGQETQYF.

A few counts support this clonotype. The chain carries TRBV5-1 and TRBJ2-5; no clear D gene. V lost 5 bases to trimming and J lost 5 bases, with 4 bases between them. The germline gives CDR1 SGHRS, CDR2 YFSETQ. The CDR3 length is 10 residues. The CDR3 here is CASSAETQYF. The CDR3 bases are TGCGCCAGCAGTGCCGAGACCCAGTACTTC.

The J gene is TRBJ1-5, the V gene TRBV6-2 or TRBV6-3; the match to TRBD1 covers 9 bases. Germline CDR1 is MNHEY and CDR2 is SVGEGT. With V trimmed by 8 bases and J by 7 bases, 6 bases remained unmatched. The CDR3 extends over 13 amino acids. CDR3 sequence reads: CASRDREGQPQHF. As DNA, the CDR3 is TGTGCCAGCCGGGACAGGGAAGGCCAGCCCCAGCATTTT.

This clonotype was detected only a few times. The CDR3 DNA reads as TGTGCCTGGGGCGGTCCCGGGACTACCTCAAACATTCAGTACTTC. This encodes CAWGGPGTTSNIQYF. The chain carries TRBV30 and TRBJ2-4; 7 bases fit TRBD2. CDR3 size: 15 residues. Per the germline V gene, CDR1 is GTSNPN and CDR2 is SVGIG (reference sequence). J lost 6 bases, V lost 5 bases, and 13 bases had no gene match.

This clonotype was seen a few times. V is TRBV11-2 and J is TRBJ2-1; D is possibly TRBD1 or TRBD2 (5 bases each). Germline CDR1 and CDR2: SGHAT and FQNNGV. This CDR3 is 18 amino acids long. V was trimmed by 5 bases and J by 2 bases, leaving 22 bases between them. The CDR3: CASSASGVRSGPYNEQFF. Written as DNA, the CDR3 is TGTGCCAGCAGCGCAAGCGGCGTCCGGTCAGGGCCCTACAATGAGCAGTTCTTC.